A selection of T cell receptor beta chains follows, all from one sample in a study of blood T cell repertoires in COVID-19. Here immunoSEQ multiplex PCR was the method, and the copy in TCRdb shows in-frame clones only, minus some. The profile shows approximately 54,000 clones, 81% of them singletons. Sequences were obtained from peripheral blood. All receptors come from a woman aged 55-70 years with acute or convalescent COVID-19. The CDR3 runs from the conserved cysteine through the conserved F or W. Fields, in order: V gene, J gene, D gene, clone size, CDR3 protein, CDR3 DNA. A D gene is named only where the DNA matches it firmly. The size entry is marked missing in some rows and otherwise reads once, few, many or a size class.

TRBV5-4	TRBJ2-1	NA	NA	CASTRTGDPVGGEQFF	TGTGCCAGCACCAGAACGGGGGACCCAGTCGGAGGTGAGCAGTTCTTC
TRBV7-3	TRBJ2-5	NA	NA	CASSQPGGKTQYF	TGTGCCAGCAGCCAGCCGGGGGGCAAGACCCAGTACTTC
TRBV19	TRBJ1-5	NA	few	CASSIIPYRDNQPQHF	TGTGCCAGTAGTATAATCCCCTACCGGGACAATCAGCCCCAGCATTTT
TRBV28	TRBJ2-7	NA	NA	CASRHGSAAYEQYF	TGTGCCAGCAGGCACGGAAGCGCAGCCTACGAGCAGTACTTC
TRBV3-1/TRBV3-2	TRBJ2-5	TRBD2	NA	CASSDSATGLAETQYF	TGTGCCAGCAGCGACTCCGCGACAGGACTAGCTGAGACCCAGTACTTC
TRBV10-3	TRBJ2-3	NA	NA	CAISESQYTDTQYF	TGTGCCATCAGTGAGTCGCAGTACACAGATACGCAGTATTTT
TRBV3-1/TRBV3-2	TRBJ1-4	NA	few	CASSHSGTRNEKLFF	TGTGCCAGCAGCCACTCCGGGACTCGGAATGAAAAACTGTTTTTT
TRBV10-3	TRBJ1-2	TRBD1	few	CAISASDRGDGYTF	TGTGCCATCAGTGCCTCGGACAGGGGAGATGGCTACACCTTC
TRBV5-1	TRBJ1-1	NA	NA	CASSLDYEGIAEAFF	TGCGCCAGCAGCTTGGATTACGAGGGAATAGCTGAAGCTTTCTTT
TRBV18	TRBJ1-5	NA	NA	CASSPYEDSNQPQHF	TGTGCCAGCTCACCCTACGAGGATAGCAATCAGCCCCAGCATTTT
TRBV5-6	TRBJ2-3	TRBD2	NA	CASSSGTITDTQYF	TGTGCCAGCAGCTCCGGGACTATCACAGATACGCAGTATTTT
TRBV3-1/TRBV3-2	TRBJ1-2	NA	NA	CASSSASRTNKGPYGYTF	TGTGCCAGCAGCTCGGCGAGCAGGACAAATAAAGGCCCCTATGGCTACACCTTC
TRBV30	TRBJ2-7	NA	NA	CAWSPPSGHISYEQYF	TGTGCCTGGAGTCCACCCTCGGGACACATCTCCTACGAGCAGTACTTC
TRBV28	TRBJ2-7	TRBD1	once	CASRGQGFTYEQYF	TGTGCCAGCAGAGGACAGGGATTCACCTACGAGCAGTACTTC
TRBV3-1/TRBV3-2	TRBJ1-4	TRBD1	NA	CASSHQGAPEKLFF	TGTGCCAGCAGCCACCAGGGGGCCCCCGAAAAACTGTTTTTT
TRBV11-2	TRBJ2-3	NA	few	CASSPRVRQYF	TGTGCCAGCAGCCCCAGGGTGAGGCAGTATTTT
TRBV2	TRBJ1-5	TRBD1	NA	CASSGTGNQPQHF	TGTGCCAGCAGTGGGACAGGGAATCAGCCCCAGCATTTT
TRBV27	TRBJ2-7	NA	NA	CASRALEASSYEQYF	TGTGCCAGCAGGGCTTTGGAAGCTAGCTCCTACGAGCAGTACTTC
TRBV5-1	TRBJ2-7	NA	few	CASTHGRGLSYEQYF	TGCGCCAGCACCCACGGGCGGGGCCTTTCCTACGAGCAGTACTTC
TRBV2	TRBJ2-1	TRBD2	NA	CATAGTSGSNEQFF	TGTGCCACCGCCGGGACTAGCGGGAGCAATGAGCAGTTCTTC
TRBV27	TRBJ1-6	NA	once	CASSKPPGHLNSPLHF	TGTGCCAGCAGCAAACCCCCCGGACACCTGAATTCACCCCTCCACTTT
TRBV3-1/TRBV3-2	TRBJ2-4	NA	NA	CASSQDKGVQYF	TGTGCCAGCAGCCAAGATAAGGGGGTTCAGTACTTC
TRBV24-1	TRBJ1-3	NA	medium-sized	CATMGGNVTDFSGNTIYF	TGTGCCACCATGGGGGGAAACGTCACCGATTTCTCTGGAAACACCATATATTTT
TRBV14	TRBJ2-1	TRBD1	NA	CASSQRGTGRNEQFF	TGTGCCAGCAGCCAAAGGGGGACAGGGAGAAATGAGCAGTTCTTC
TRBV7-2	TRBJ2-7	TRBD1	few	CASSLITGGAYEQYF	TGTGCCAGCAGCTTAATAACAGGGGGTGCCTACGAGCAGTACTTC
TRBV2	TRBJ1-5	NA	NA	CASTAELPTHQPQHF	TGTGCCAGCACCGCCGAGCTACCCACCCATCAGCCCCAGCATTTT
TRBV21-1	TRBJ1-4	NA	NA	CASSNGTGGFEKLFF	TGTGCCAGCAGCAATGGGACAGGGGGCTTTGAAAAACTGTTTTTT
TRBV6-5	TRBJ1-2	NA	NA	CASTSNREFNGYTF	TGTGCCAGCACTTCCAACAGGGAATTTAATGGCTACACCTTC
TRBV7-9	TRBJ1-6	NA	NA	CASSLDSSYNSPLHF	TGTGCCAGCAGCTTAGACAGCTCCTATAATTCACCCCTCCACTTT
TRBV19	TRBJ1-1	NA	NA	CASSIVGAENTEAFF	TGTGCCAGTAGTATTGTAGGGGCTGAGAACACTGAAGCTTTCTTT
TRBV6-5	TRBJ1-2	NA	few	CASSQNTDYGYTF	TGTGCCAGCAGTCAGAACACCGACTATGGCTACACCTTC